This is a list of T cell receptor beta chains from one sample in a study of blood T cell repertoires in COVID-19. This table comes from immunoSEQ multiplex PCR, and its TCRdb copy is limited to in-frame clones, with some not included. The table includes 45,000 to 65,000 clones, around 80% detected once. The sequencing sample was made of peripheral blood. Receptor source: a man in his sixties with acute or convalescent COVID-19. Both conserved end residues are part of each CDR3. A D gene is named only where the DNA matches it firmly. Some rows have no size entry. The others give once, few or many, or a class for an expanded clone.

d_call | j_call | v_call | clone_size | cdr3_aa | cdr3_nt
. | TRBJ2-5 | TRBV12-3/TRBV12-4 | . | CASSLDSQETQYF | TGTGCCAGCAGCCTGGACAGCCAAGAGACCCAGTACTTC
TRBD1 | TRBJ2-1 | TRBV5-1 | . | CASSLVGQGAYNEQFF | TGCGCCAGCAGCTTGGTGGGACAGGGGGCTTACAATGAGCAGTTCTTC
. | TRBJ1-1 | TRBV7-8 | . | CASSLVPRTEAFF | TGTGCCAGCAGCTTAGTGCCTCGGACTGAAGCTTTCTTT
TRBD2 | TRBJ2-7 | TRBV6-5 | . | CASSRQVGDYYEQYF | TGTGCCAGCAGTCGTCAGGTTGGGGACTACTACGAGCAGTACTTC
. | TRBJ1-4 | TRBV9 | . | CASSFGGYNEKLFF | TGTGCCAGCAGTTTCGGGGGGTATAATGAAAAACTGTTTTTT
TRBD2 | TRBJ2-1 | TRBV29-1 | . | CSVEGTSWDNEQFF | TGCAGCGTTGAAGGGACTAGCTGGGACAATGAGCAGTTCTTC
TRBD2 | TRBJ2-3 | TRBV9 | . | CASSPRQSTGGGERDTQYF | TGTGCCAGCAGCCCTCGACAGTCAACTGGCGGGGGGGAGAGAGATACGCAGTATTTT
. | TRBJ1-5 | TRBV2 | . | CASQRQAARQPQHF | TGTGCCAGTCAAAGACAGGCGGCGAGGCAGCCCCAGCATTTT
. | TRBJ2-1 | TRBV7-9 | . | CASRAVGGAYNEQFF | TGTGCCAGCAGGGCAGTCGGCGGAGCCTACAATGAGCAGTTCTTC
. | TRBJ2-3 | TRBV5-8 | . | CASSLDSLSSYF | TGTGCCAGCAGCCTCGACAGCCTTTCCTCGTATTTT
. | TRBJ2-6 | TRBV5-4 | . | CASSFNSGASDSGANVLTF | TGTGCCAGCAGCTTTAATTCAGGGGCCTCCGACTCTGGGGCCAACGTCCTGACTTTC
TRBD1 | TRBJ1-2 | TRBV7-8 | . | CASSKDREAYGYTF | TGTGCCAGCAGTAAGGACAGGGAAGCATATGGCTACACCTTC
TRBD1 | TRBJ1-1 | TRBV5-1 | . | CASSEFTGGTEAFF | TGCGCCAGCAGCGAGTTCACAGGGGGCACTGAAGCTTTCTTT
. | TRBJ1-1 | TRBV2 | . | CATDRFNTEAFF | TGTGCCACAGACAGGTTTAACACTGAAGCTTTCTTT
TRBD1 | TRBJ2-7 | TRBV13 | few | CASRRQGAYEQYF | TGTGCCAGCAGAAGACAGGGGGCCTACGAGCAGTACTTC
. | TRBJ1-2 | TRBV7-2 | . | CASSHRQDTGYTF | TGTGCCAGCAGCCACCGACAGGATACTGGCTACACCTTC
. | TRBJ1-6 | TRBV30 | . | CAWSRELTYNSPLHF | TGTGCCTGGAGTAGGGAGCTAACCTATAATTCACCCCTCCACTTT
. | TRBJ2-7 | TRBV18 | . | CASSPAGGTYEQYF | TGTGCCAGCTCACCGGCAGGGGGGACCTACGAGCAGTACTTC
. | TRBJ1-1 | TRBV6-5 | . | CASSYPVGSHTEAFF | TGTGCCAGCAGTTACCCCGTAGGGAGTCACACTGAAGCTTTCTTT
. | TRBJ1-1 | TRBV5-1 | . | CASSFGNRDGGEAFF | TGCGCCAGCAGCTTTGGAAACAGGGATGGTGGTGAAGCTTTCTTT
. | TRBJ1-1 | TRBV11-3 | medium-sized | CASSLGLQVLNTEAFF | TGTGCCAGCAGCTTAGGTCTACAGGTTTTGAACACTGAAGCTTTCTTT
. | TRBJ2-1 | TRBV10-3 | . | CAISGGSYNEQFF | TGTGCCATCAGCGGGGGCTCCTACAATGAGCAGTTCTTC
. | TRBJ2-5 | TRBV18 | . | CASSPLGSRETQYF | TGTGCCAGCTCACCTTTGGGTTCTAGGGAGACCCAGTACTTC
TRBD1 | TRBJ1-2 | TRBV28 | . | CASRQGNNYGYTF | TGTGCCAGCCGACAGGGGAATAACTATGGCTACACCTTC
. | TRBJ1-5 | TRBV7-8 | . | CASKAGGDSNQPQHF | TGTGCCAGCAAAGCCGGGGGAGATAGCAATCAGCCCCAGCATTTT
TRBD1 | TRBJ2-3 | TRBV5-1 | . | CASSFRDSRTDTQYF | TGCGCCAGCAGCTTCCGGGACAGCCGCACAGATACGCAGTATTTT
. | TRBJ1-1 | TRBV30 | . | CAWSALANTEAFF | TGTGCCTGGAGTGCCTTGGCGAACACTGAAGCTTTCTTT
. | TRBJ1-1 | TRBV10-3 | . | CAISESQGRLNTEAFF | TGTGCCATCAGTGAGTCTCAGGGTAGGCTGAACACTGAAGCTTTCTTT
. | TRBJ1-1 | TRBV19 | . | CASSIARYTEAFF | TGTGCCAGTAGTATTGCCAGATACACTGAAGCTTTCTTT
TRBD1 | TRBJ1-2 | TRBV7-2 | . | CASSPGQGYGYTF | TGTGCCAGCAGCCCGGGACAGGGCTATGGCTACACCTTC
. | TRBJ2-1 | TRBV6-5 | once | CASRDTLNEQFF | TGTGCCAGCAGGGACACTCTCAATGAGCAGTTCTTC
TRBD1 | TRBJ2-7 | TRBV29-1 | . | CSVVRQGLVQEQYF | TGCAGCGTTGTGCGACAGGGATTGGTGCAGGAGCAGTACTTC
. | TRBJ1-1 | TRBV7-9 | . | CASSLANRETEAFF | TGTGCCAGCAGCTTAGCGAACAGGGAAACTGAAGCTTTCTTT
TRBD2 | TRBJ2-3 | TRBV5-4 | . | CASSSRGADTQYF | TGTGCCAGCAGCTCGCGGGGGGCAGATACGCAGTATTTT
. | TRBJ2-5 | TRBV7-9 | . | CASNVGGGFRETQYF | TGTGCCAGCAACGTAGGAGGGGGCTTCAGGGAGACCCAGTACTTC
TRBD1 | TRBJ1-2 | TRBV6-1 | . | CASSEAGTGFYGYTF | TGTGCCAGCAGTGAAGCCGGGACAGGGTTCTATGGCTACACCTTC
. | TRBJ1-5 | TRBV10-3 | . | CATTRTLSNQPQHF | TGTGCCACCACCAGGACACTTAGCAATCAGCCCCAGCATTTT
TRBD1 | TRBJ1-6 | TRBV6-6 | medium-sized | CASSPGTAISRNWSSYNSPLHF | TGTGCCAGCAGTCCCGGGACAGCCATCTCCCGTAATTGGAGCTCCTATAATTCACCCCTCCACTTT
. | TRBJ1-2 | TRBV6-5 | . | CASRQPGGGTHGYTF | TGTGCCAGCAGACAACCGGGGGGGGGAACCCATGGCTACACCTTC
TRBD1 | TRBJ2-7 | TRBV29-1 | . | CSVGTGPGEEQYF | TGCAGCGTTGGGACAGGCCCCGGGGAAGAGCAGTACTTC
TRBD1 | TRBJ1-6 | TRBV2 | . | CASRSRDRGLNSPLHF | TGTGCCAGCAGATCCCGGGACAGGGGTCTTAATTCACCCCTCCACTTT
. | TRBJ1-3 | TRBV6-1 | . | CASSPFGNTIYF | TGTGCCAGCAGTCCATTTGGAAACACCATATATTTT
. | TRBJ1-2 | TRBV28 | . | CASGTQRGYGYTF | TGTGCCAGCGGCACCCAGAGGGGGTATGGCTACACCTTC
. | TRBJ1-2 | TRBV2 | . | CASSPKGESYGYTF | TGTGCCAGCAGTCCGAAGGGGGAAAGCTATGGCTACACCTTC
TRBD1 | TRBJ1-2 | TRBV15 | . | CATSRDGDRDGYTF | TGTGCCACCAGCAGAGATGGGGACAGGGACGGCTACACCTTC
. | TRBJ1-5 | TRBV6-5 | . | CASSKEGGGNQPQHF | TGTGCCAGCTCCAAAGAGGGGGGGGGAAACCAGCCCCAGCATTTT
. | TRBJ1-2 | TRBV5-1 | few | CASSSGQVFEYGYTF | TGCGCCAGCAGCTCCGGACAAGTCTTCGAGTATGGCTACACCTTC
TRBD1 | TRBJ2-3 | TRBV11-2 | . | CASSSGTGSSDTQYF | TGTGCCAGCAGTTCCGGGACAGGGAGTTCAGATACGCAGTATTTT
. | TRBJ2-2 | TRBV6-5 | . | CASSLQGTHGELFF | TGTGCCAGCAGCCTCCAGGGGACCCACGGGGAGCTGTTTTTT
. | TRBJ2-5 | TRBV7-3 | . | CASSRGRVPGETQYF | TGTGCCAGCAGCCGAGGAAGGGTTCCGGGGGAGACCCAGTACTTC
TRBD2 | TRBJ2-1 | TRBV5-1 | . | CASSIKSGGYNEQFF | TGCGCCAGCAGCATCAAAAGCGGGGGCTACAATGAGCAGTTCTTC
. | TRBJ2-3 | TRBV7-9 | . | CASSETGSTDTQYF | TGTGCCAGCAGCGAAACAGGGAGCACAGATACGCAGTATTTT
TRBD2 | TRBJ2-1 | TRBV11-1 | once | CASSLAGGFSYNEQFF | TGTGCCAGCAGCTTAGCGGGGGGGTTCTCCTACAATGAGCAGTTCTTC
TRBD1 | TRBJ1-4 | TRBV28 | . | CASSLPGQVTNEKLFF | TGTGCCAGCAGTCTACCGGGACAGGTTACGAATGAAAAACTGTTTTTT